These T cell receptor beta chains were read from a single sample in a study of cytomegalovirus exposure and HLA in healthy donors. Here immunoSEQ multiplex PCR was the method, and the copy in TCRdb shows in-frame clones only, minus some. This table has approximately 160,000 clones, 68% appearing once. Sequenced input: PBMCs. These receptors came from a man aged 45 to 65 in good health and CMV-seronegative. CDR3s include the opening cysteine and the closing phenylalanine or tryptophan. D genes are given only for firm matches. Only part of the rows carry a size: once, few, many, or a class if the clone is expanded.

D: NA; J: TRBJ2-7; V: TRBV6-1; size: NA; CDR3: CASSGTVTYEQYF; DNA: TGTGCCAGCAGTGGGACAGTGACTTACGAGCAGTACTTC
D: TRBD1; J: TRBJ1-1; V: TRBV7-8; size: few; CDR3: CASSLGTGLNTEAFF; DNA: TGTGCCAGCAGCCTCGGGACAGGGCTGAACACTGAAGCTTTCTTT
D: NA; J: TRBJ2-2; V: TRBV29-1; size: once; CDR3: CSVELAPGNTGELFF; DNA: TGCAGCGTTGAACTGGCGCCGGGGAACACCGGGGAGCTGTTTTTT
D: TRBD1; J: TRBJ1-1; V: TRBV18; size: NA; CDR3: CASSPGTGQNTEAFF; DNA: TGTGCCAGCTCTCCGGGGACAGGACAGAACACTGAAGCTTTCTTT
D: NA; J: TRBJ2-6; V: TRBV4-1; size: few; CDR3: CASSYSRNSGANVLTF; DNA: TGCGCCAGCAGCTACTCCAGGAACTCTGGGGCCAACGTCCTGACTTTC
D: TRBD2; J: TRBJ2-1; V: TRBV5-1; size: NA; CDR3: CASSLDGGSSYNEQFF; DNA: TGCGCCAGCAGCTTGGATGGCGGGAGCTCCTACAATGAGCAGTTCTTC
D: NA; J: TRBJ2-4; V: TRBV2; size: NA; CDR3: CASSEVAGAKNIQYF; DNA: TGTGCCAGCAGTGAAGTGGCGGGAGCCAAAAACATTCAGTACTTC
D: TRBD1; J: TRBJ2-1; V: TRBV19; size: few; CDR3: CASSAEGQGIEQFF; DNA: TGTGCCAGTAGTGCCGAGGGACAGGGGATTGAGCAGTTCTTC
D: NA; J: TRBJ2-7; V: TRBV9; size: NA; CDR3: CASSLFTGNYEQYF; DNA: TGTGCCAGCAGCCTTTTCACAGGAAACTACGAGCAGTACTTC
D: TRBD1; J: TRBJ2-2; V: TRBV5-4; size: NA; CDR3: CASSLRQGAGTGELFF; DNA: TGTGCCAGCAGCTTGCGACAGGGGGCAGGGACCGGGGAGCTGTTTTTT
D: NA; J: TRBJ2-2; V: TRBV5-4; size: NA; CDR3: CASSLTWTAGEGGELFF; DNA: TGTGCCAGCAGCTTGACCTGGACAGCCGGGGAGGGCGGGGAGCTGTTTTTT
D: NA; J: TRBJ2-7; V: TRBV4-1; size: NA; CDR3: CASSQDGFRYEQYF; DNA: TGCGCCAGCAGCCAAGACGGGTTCCGGTACGAGCAGTACTTC
D: NA; J: TRBJ2-7; V: TRBV11-3; size: once; CDR3: CASSLSGSNEQYF; DNA: TGTGCCAGCAGCTTATCAGGGTCCAACGAGCAGTACTTC
D: NA; J: TRBJ2-7; V: TRBV6-5; size: NA; CDR3: CASGLRGSSYEQYF; DNA: TGTGCCAGCGGTCTGCGGGGATCGTCCTACGAGCAGTACTTC
D: TRBD2; J: TRBJ2-3; V: TRBV4-3; size: NA; CDR3: CASSQDLAGGSDTQYF; DNA: TGCGCCAGCAGCCAAGATCTAGCGGGGGGCTCAGATACGCAGTATTTT
D: TRBD2; J: TRBJ2-3; V: TRBV7-9; size: NA; CDR3: CASSHRRLAATDTQYF; DNA: TGTGCCAGCAGCCACCGAAGACTAGCGGCCACAGATACGCAGTATTTT